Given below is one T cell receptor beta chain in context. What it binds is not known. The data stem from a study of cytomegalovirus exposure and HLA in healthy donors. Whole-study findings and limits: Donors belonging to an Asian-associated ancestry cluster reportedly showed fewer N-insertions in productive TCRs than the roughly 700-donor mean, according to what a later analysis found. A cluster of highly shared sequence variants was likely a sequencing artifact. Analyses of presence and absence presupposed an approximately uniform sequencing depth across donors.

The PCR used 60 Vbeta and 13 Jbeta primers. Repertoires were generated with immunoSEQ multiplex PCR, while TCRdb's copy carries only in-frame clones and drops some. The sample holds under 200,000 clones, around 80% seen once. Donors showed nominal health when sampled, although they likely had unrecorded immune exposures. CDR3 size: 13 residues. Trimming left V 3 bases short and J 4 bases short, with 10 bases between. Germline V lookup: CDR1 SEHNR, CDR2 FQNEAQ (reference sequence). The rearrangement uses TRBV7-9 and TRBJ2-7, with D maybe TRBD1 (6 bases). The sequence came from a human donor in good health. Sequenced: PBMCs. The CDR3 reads CASSFQDSYEQYF. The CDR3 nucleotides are TGTGCCAGCAGCTTCCAGGACAGTTACGAGCAGTACTTC.